This record covers a single T cell receptor (beta chain). The antigen remains undetermined. V shed 2 bases and J shed 2 bases, with 10 bases lying between them. This CDR3 is 14 amino acids long. This sample was included in a study of cytomegalovirus exposure and HLA in healthy donors. Whole-study findings and limits: About 180 TCR beta chains were listed as cytomegalovirus-associated.

Libraries were prepared by immunoSEQ multiplex PCR; TCRdb keeps only in-frame clonotypes and omits some of them. The sample lists 90,000 to 100,000 clones, approximately 88% occurring once. The TCR originated in a woman in her 30s in good health and CMV-seronegative. The sequenced sample consisted of PBMCs. The chain combines TRBV23-1 with TRBJ2-7; perhaps TRBD2 as D (5 bases). Being an ORF, TRBV23-1 has a function that is uncertain. This CDR3 is CASSQPRVPYEQYF. In DNA, the CDR3 is TGCGCCAGCAGTCAACCGAGGGTCCCCTACGAGCAGTACTTC.